One sample yielded the 5 T cell receptor beta chains listed below, sequenced in a study of T cells in Graves' hyperthyroidism and ophthalmopathy. TCR beta CDR3 regions were amplified from RNA transcripts. A first-round RT-PCR of the TCR CDR3 used the HTBI primer set. TCRdb analysed the multiplex PCR reads with MiXCR anew, one entry per CDR3 protein. Among hundreds of thousands of distinct CDR3 sequences listed, 11% to 15% were seen once. Material: blood. The receptors were gathered from a woman between 25 and 40 years old with Graves' hyperthyroidism that later progressed to Graves' ophthalmopathy.

Concerning this clonotype: A junction boundary mismatches the germline segment, possibly from a read error. V usage is TRBV5-1 and J usage is TRBJ1-1; 8 bases match TRBD1. This CDR3 is built from 16 residues. CDR1 SGHRS and CDR2 YFSETQ come from the germline V gene. CDR3 protein: CASRQGAFAGNTEALF. The CDR3 DNA reads TGCGCCAGCCGCCAGGGGGCGTTTGCTGGGAACACTGAAGCTCTCTTT.

This clonotype has a handful of counts. This chain links TRBV7-9 with TRBJ2-2; D is possibly TRBD1 (5 bases). Per the germline V gene, CDR1 is SEHNR and CDR2 is FQNEAQ (reference sequence). This CDR3 is 15 amino acids long. Between the trimmed V and J ends, which lost 4 bases and 4 bases, there was a span of 13 bases. The chain's CDR3 is CASSSGQGFTGELFF. CDR3 bases: TGTGCCAGCAGCTCCGGACAAGGTTTCACCGGGGAGCTGTTTTTT.

This clonotype was counted only a few times. Being one base from a much bigger clone, this may be a read error. The gene calls are TRBV30 and TRBJ1-4; no definite D call. This CDR3 has 13 amino acids. CDR1 and CDR2 from the germline V gene are GTSNPN and SVGIG (reference sequence). The CDR3 reads CAWSGSGVEKPFF. As DNA, the CDR3 is TGTGCCTGGAGTGGATCGGGAGTCGAAAAACCGTTTTTT.

This clonotype was seen repeatedly, ten times or more. This chain uses TRBV6-5 with TRBJ2-3; 11 bases are shared with TRBD2. The CDR3 has 15 amino acids. Germline trimming cut 4 bases from V and 6 bases from J; bases unmatched to any gene: 6. Germline V gene lookup returns CDR1 MNHEY and CDR2 SVGAGI. This chain's CDR3 is CASSLGLAASDTQYF. The CDR3 DNA follows: TGTGCCAGCAGTTTGGGACTAGCGGCGTCCGATACGCAGTATTTT.

Comments on this clonotype: Being one base from a much bigger clone, this may be a read error. The V and J genes are TRBV20-1 and TRBJ2-7; TRBD1 is a possible D gene (6 bases). The CDR3 runs to 15 residues. V gave up 5 bases and J gave up 6 bases, with 23 bases separating them. Germline V gene sequence: CDR1 DFQATT, CDR2 SNEGSKA (reference sequence). The CDR3: CSAGWGRGQSVEQYF. The CDR3, as DNA: TGCAGTGCTGGTTGGGGCAGGGGACAAAGTGTCGAGCAGTACTTC.